This T cell receptor beta chain was profiled in a study of identical twins. General observations from the study: Abundant beta clonotypes from cord blood bore fewer insertions; memory repertoires lacked this pattern.

As concerns this clonotype: What it recognizes is unknown.

Template switching, a step in the protocol, added a universal primer site, and cDNA carried unique molecular identifiers. TCRdb independently ran MiXCR on the 5' RACE reads; one entry per CDR3 protein. The data contain 1.5 million to 2 million distinct CDR3 sequences, less than 35% of them singletons. Germline trimming cut 2 bases from V and 4 bases from J; bases unmatched to any gene: 2. This CDR3 spans 14 amino acids. CDR1 and CDR2 from the germline V gene are MNHEY and SVGAGI. Sequenced: cord blood. The receptor was isolated from a newborn girl in good health. V and J are TRBV6-5 and TRBJ1-1, with 9 bases fitting TRBD1. The CDR3 nucleotides are TGTGCCAGCAGTTACACGGGACAGGGCACTGAAGCTTTCTTT. Translating it yields CASSYTGQGTEAFF.